The entry below describes one T cell receptor (beta chain). Per the study methods: Estimated nucleated cell counts came from reference gene primer amplification. Sequenced by immunoSEQ multiplex PCR; TCRdb stores in-frame clones only, minus some. From that table come the V and J calls and clone size; the DNA was used to work out D and trimming. This table holds approximately 190,000 clones, around 77% found once. This entry comes from a study of blood T cell repertoires in COVID-19. The CDR3 extends over 14 amino acids. The germline V and J ends were trimmed by 4 bases and 6 bases, with 13 bases remaining between them. The V gene's germline CDR1 is LNHDA and CDR2 SQIVND (reference sequence).

The chain has TRBV19 and TRBJ1-5; D uncertain. Sequencing was done on a sample of peripheral blood. The clonotype comes from a man aged 60 to 69 with active or convalescent COVID-19. This CDR3 is CASSTQANGQPQHF. CDR3 coding DNA: TGTGCCAGTAGTACCCAGGCTAACGGTCAGCCCCAGCATTTT.